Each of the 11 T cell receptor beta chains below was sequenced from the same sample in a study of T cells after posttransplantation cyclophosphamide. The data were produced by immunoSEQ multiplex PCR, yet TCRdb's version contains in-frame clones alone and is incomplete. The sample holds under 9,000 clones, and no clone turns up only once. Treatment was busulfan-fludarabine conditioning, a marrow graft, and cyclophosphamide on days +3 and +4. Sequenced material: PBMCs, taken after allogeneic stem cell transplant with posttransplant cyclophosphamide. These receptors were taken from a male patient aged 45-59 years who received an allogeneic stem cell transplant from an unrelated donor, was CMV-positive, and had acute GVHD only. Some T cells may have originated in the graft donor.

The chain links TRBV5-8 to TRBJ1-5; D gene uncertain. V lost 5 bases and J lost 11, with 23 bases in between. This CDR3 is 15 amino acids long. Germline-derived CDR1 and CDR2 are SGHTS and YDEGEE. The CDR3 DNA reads TGTGCCAGCAGTGTGATAGTCGCGGGTCCTAGGACCCAGCATTTT. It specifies CASSVIVAGPRTQHF.

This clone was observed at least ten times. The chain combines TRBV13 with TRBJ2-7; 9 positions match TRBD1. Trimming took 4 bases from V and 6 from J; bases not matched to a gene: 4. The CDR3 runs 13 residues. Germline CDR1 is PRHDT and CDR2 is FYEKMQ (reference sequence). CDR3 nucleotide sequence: TGTGCCAGCAGCTCGAGGACAGGGGTCGAGCAGTACTTC. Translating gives CASSSRTGVEQYF.

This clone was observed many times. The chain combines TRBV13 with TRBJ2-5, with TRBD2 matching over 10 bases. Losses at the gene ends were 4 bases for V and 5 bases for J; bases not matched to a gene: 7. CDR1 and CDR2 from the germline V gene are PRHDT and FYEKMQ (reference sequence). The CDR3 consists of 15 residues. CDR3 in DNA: TGTGCCAGCAGCTCTCTAGCGGGAGTAGCGGAGACCCAGTACTTC. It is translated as CASSSLAGVAETQYF.

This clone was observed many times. The CDR3 DNA sequence: TGTGCCAGCAGCCTTGGGCAAGATCAGCCCCAGCATTTT. Translation gives CASSLGQDQPQHF. The V and J genes are TRBV7-2 and TRBJ1-5; the D is unclear. The length of the CDR3 is 13 residues. The V gene's germline CDR1 is SGHTA and CDR2 FQGNSA. V lost 5 bases, J lost 5 bases, and 10 bases lay in between.

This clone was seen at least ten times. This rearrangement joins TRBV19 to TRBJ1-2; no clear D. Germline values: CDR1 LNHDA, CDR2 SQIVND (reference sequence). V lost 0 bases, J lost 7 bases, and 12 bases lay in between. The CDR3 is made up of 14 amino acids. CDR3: CASSIDLAGSGYTF. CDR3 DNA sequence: TGTGCCAGTAGTATAGACCTGGCCGGGTCTGGCTACACCTTC.

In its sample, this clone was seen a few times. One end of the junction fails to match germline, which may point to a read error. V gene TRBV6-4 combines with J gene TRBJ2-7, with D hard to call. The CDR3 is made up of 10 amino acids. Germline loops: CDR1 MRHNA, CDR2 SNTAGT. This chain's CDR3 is CASRGYGQYF. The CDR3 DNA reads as TGTGCCAGCAGGGGCTACGGGCAGTACTTC.

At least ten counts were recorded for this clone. CDR3 sequence (DNA): TGTGCCAGCGCCCGGGGGGATCTGACCTACGAGCAGTACTTC. Its translation is CASARGDLTYEQYF. The gene calls are TRBV11-3 and TRBJ2-7, with 7 bases aligning to TRBD2. Germline loops: CDR1 SGHNT, CDR2 YENEEA. V was pared by 8 bases and J by 2 bases, with 9 bases of the junction left unmatched. This CDR3 has 14 amino acids.

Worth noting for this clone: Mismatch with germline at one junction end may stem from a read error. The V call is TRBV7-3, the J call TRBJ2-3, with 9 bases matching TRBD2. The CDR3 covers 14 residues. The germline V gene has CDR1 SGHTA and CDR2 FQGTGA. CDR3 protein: CAGSLGLATDTQYF. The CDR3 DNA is TGTGCCGGCAGCTTAGGACTAGCGACAGATACGCAGTATTTT.

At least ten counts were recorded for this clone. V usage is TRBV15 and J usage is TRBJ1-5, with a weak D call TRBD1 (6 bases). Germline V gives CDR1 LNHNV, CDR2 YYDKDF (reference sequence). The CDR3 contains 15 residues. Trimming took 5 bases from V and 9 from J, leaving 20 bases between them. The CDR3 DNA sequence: TGTGCCACCAGCCTACGGGGGGGCCTTGGGGGGCCCCAGCATTTT. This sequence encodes CATSLRGGLGGPQHF.

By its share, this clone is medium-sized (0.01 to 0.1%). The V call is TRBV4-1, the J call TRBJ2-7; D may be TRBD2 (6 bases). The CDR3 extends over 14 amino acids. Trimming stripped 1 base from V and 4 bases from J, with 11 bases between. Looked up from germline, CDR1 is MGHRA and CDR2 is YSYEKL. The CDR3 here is CASSQAEGRYEQYF. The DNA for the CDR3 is TGCGCCAGCAGCCAAGCCGAGGGGAGGTACGAGCAGTACTTC.

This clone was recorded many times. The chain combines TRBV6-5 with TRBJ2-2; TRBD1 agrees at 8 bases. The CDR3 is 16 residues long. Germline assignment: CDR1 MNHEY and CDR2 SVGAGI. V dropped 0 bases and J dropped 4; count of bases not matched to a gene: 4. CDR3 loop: CASSYSRTGTTGELFF. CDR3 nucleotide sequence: TGTGCCAGCAGTTACTCCCGGACAGGGACCACCGGGGAGCTGTTTTTT.